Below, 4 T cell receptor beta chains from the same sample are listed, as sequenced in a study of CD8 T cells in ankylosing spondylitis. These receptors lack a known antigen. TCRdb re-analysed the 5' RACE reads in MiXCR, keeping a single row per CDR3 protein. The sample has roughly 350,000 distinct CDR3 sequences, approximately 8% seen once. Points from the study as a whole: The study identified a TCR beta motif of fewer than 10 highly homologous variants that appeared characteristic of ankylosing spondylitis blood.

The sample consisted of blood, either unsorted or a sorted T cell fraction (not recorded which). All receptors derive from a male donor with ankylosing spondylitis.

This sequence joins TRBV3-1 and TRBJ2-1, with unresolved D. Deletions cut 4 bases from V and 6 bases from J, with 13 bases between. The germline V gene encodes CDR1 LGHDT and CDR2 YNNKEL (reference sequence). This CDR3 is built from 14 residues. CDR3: CASSRPETGNEQFF. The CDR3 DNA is TGTGCCAGCAGCCGGCCCGAGACTGGCAATGAGCAGTTCTTC.

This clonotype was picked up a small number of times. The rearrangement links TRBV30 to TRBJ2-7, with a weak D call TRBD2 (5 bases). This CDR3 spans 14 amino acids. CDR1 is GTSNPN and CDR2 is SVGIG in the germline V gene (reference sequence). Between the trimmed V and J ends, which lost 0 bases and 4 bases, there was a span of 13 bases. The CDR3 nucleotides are TGTGCCTGGAGTGTAGAAGCGGAACTATACGAGCAGTACTTC. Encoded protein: CAWSVEAELYEQYF.

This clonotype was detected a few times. The CDR3 is CASSLGGGQQETQYF. The CDR3 nucleotides read TGCGCCAGCAGCTTGGGAGGGGGCCAGCAAGAGACCCAGTACTTC. The V call is TRBV5-1, the J call TRBJ2-5, with 7 bases fitting TRBD1. V was pared by 0 bases and J by 2 bases, with 4 bases of the junction left unmatched. Germline V gene lookup returns CDR1 SGHRS and CDR2 YFSETQ. The CDR3 consists of 15 residues.

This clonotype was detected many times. CDR3 sequence reads: CASSAQGLGTGELFF. The CDR3, as DNA: TGTGCCAGCAGTGCCCAGGGGCTCGGCACCGGGGAGCTGTTTTTT. This chain uses TRBV2 with TRBJ2-2, with a tentative D call TRBD1 (6 bases). CDR3 size: 15 residues. V was cut by 4 bases and J by 4 bases, with 13 bases left in between. The germline gives CDR1 SNHLY, CDR2 FYNNEI.